A selection of T cell receptor beta chains follows, all from one sample in a study of shared clonotypes between healthy human individuals. Sequencing used immunoSEQ multiplex PCR; TCRdb keeps in-frame clones, though not all of them. The sample comprises about 490,000 clones, approximately 79% of which are singletons, and approximately 12% rests with the top ten. The sample consisted of PBMCs. These receptors all stem from a woman aged 40 to 50 in good health. Some clones in this sample may be carry-over from other donors' samples. The CDR3 runs from the conserved cysteine through the conserved F or W. Fields, in order: D gene, clone size, V gene, J gene, CDR3 DNA, CDR3 protein. The D gene is left open where the match is weak. Size is stated for part of the rows, as once, few or many counts, or as a class when the clone is expanded.

TRBD1	NA	TRBV5-1	TRBJ1-4	TGCGCCAGCAGCTTGGAAGCAGGGACAGATGAAAAACTGTTTTTT	CASSLEAGTDEKLFF
NA	NA	TRBV29-1	TRBJ1-2	TGCAGCGTTGGAGAACAGGGTGGCTATGGCTACACCTTC	CSVGEQGGYGYTF
TRBD2	NA	TRBV7-2	TRBJ2-1	TGTGCCAGCAGCCCCGGATTAGCGGGAGCCCATGAGCAGTTCTTC	CASSPGLAGAHEQFF
NA	once	TRBV20-1	TRBJ2-7	TGCAGCGTGGATGAATCCTACGAGCAGTACTTC	CSVDESYEQYF
NA	NA	TRBV2	TRBJ1-1	TGTGCCAGCACCCCACGAGTAGGGCGCTCTGAAGCTTTCTTT	CASTPRVGRSEAFF
NA	NA	TRBV7-6	TRBJ2-1	TGTGCCAGCAGCGGTCTGGGCCCCCGGAATGAGCAGTTCTTC	CASSGLGPRNEQFF
NA	NA	TRBV20-1	TRBJ2-5	TGCAGTGCAGCGCCCAGGGGTAGCCAGTACTTC	CSAAPRGSQYF
NA	NA	TRBV7-9	TRBJ2-1	TGTGCCAGCAGCTTAGGGGCGGCCCTAGTCTCTAATAATGAGCAGTTCTTC	CASSLGAALVSNNEQFF
TRBD1	few	TRBV19	TRBJ1-2	TGTGCCAGTAGTTTCAGGACAGGAGGCTATGGCTACACCTTC	CASSFRTGGYGYTF
TRBD1	NA	TRBV28	TRBJ2-7	TGTGCCAGCAGTTTACTACCCGGGACAGTAGAATCCTACGAGCAGTACTTC	CASSLLPGTVESYEQYF
NA	NA	TRBV7-9	TRBJ2-7	TGTGCCAGCAGTCGTTCGGGGCGCTACGAGCAGTACTTC	CASSRSGRYEQYF
TRBD2	NA	TRBV6-1	TRBJ2-5	TGTGCCAGCAGGGCTAGCGGTCAAGAGACCCAGTACTTC	CASRASGQETQYF
NA	few	TRBV4-2	TRBJ2-1	TGTGCCAGCAGCCAAAAGGGCGGGTGGGCTTACAATGAGCAGTTCTTC	CASSQKGGWAYNEQFF
NA	NA	TRBV10-2	TRBJ2-7	TGCGCCAGCAGTGAGAGGACGGTGAGCTCCTACGAGCAGTACTTC	CASSERTVSSYEQYF